The text below deals with one TCR beta chain. The clone's antigen remains unknown. Per-nucleotide qualities are absent, and no much larger clonotype sits a single base away. This sample was taken from a study of monozygotic twins with cystic fibrosis (dated by TCRdb to 2020 to 2022). General notes on the study: Roughly 2.8 micrograms of fragmented DNA went through roughly 15 PCR cycles to produce barcoded libraries. The study compared TCR beta repertoires within and between 16 monozygotic twin pairs with cystic fibrosis to assess genetic influence on V and J gene usage. The cohort included ten female and six male twin pairs, mostly children and adolescents, aged roughly 2.0 to 36.4 years with a median of approximately 8.2 years. Twins were ranked among 850 to 1,200 cohort participants for weight-for-height and FEVPerc (FEV1 disease centile) at the day of blood sampling. Data for three of the twin pairs had been reported previously in another context. On the study overall, not on this receptor specifically: The greatest similarity to the co-twin was observed for V gene usage in 13 of 16 pairs and for J usage in 8 of 16 pairs, which suggested genetic constraints. The cohort was small, and no association was found between shared CDR3 numbers and age, concordance or disease severity. Significantly higher nucleotide-identical clonotype sharing was observed within monozygotic CF twin pairs than between unrelated CF individuals (P = 0.000026, Mann-Whitney). Simpson clonality was found to be generally low (median approximately 0.009), suggesting a naive-dominated repertoire, although higher clonality was observed in the most severely affected patients.

The germline V gene yields MNHNS for CDR1 and SASEGT for CDR2. The CDR3 sequence holds 15 residues, the cysteine and phenylalanine included. Left in the record is the CDR3 DNA by itself, 45 bases read in frame from the first base. Germline trimming amounts to 7 bases on V and 2 bases on J, with 7 as the count of junction bases outside the gene matches. The twin pairs came from the European Cystic Fibrosis Twin and Sibling Study Cohort, a cohort that recruited patients from 158 CF clinics across 14 European countries. Zygosity and CFTR genotype were verified in-house, and zygosity was tested by multiplex PCR of nine short tandem repeat loci. Peripheral blood was taken from each twin, and clinical parameters were recorded on the day of blood sampling. Phenol/chloroform extraction was used to isolate genomic DNA from peripheral blood cells, and the DNA was then kept in TE buffer at 4 degrees C. TCR beta CDR3 regions were amplified by multiplex PCR using the immunoSEQ immune profiling system, following the manufacturer's instructions. Sequencing was performed on an Illumina NextSeq system. The paper's data handling went like this. The immunoSEQ Analyzer platform handled processing of the sequence data, and clonality was calculated by taking the square root of Simpson's index of productive rearrangements. Similarity in V and J usage was quantified by Jensen-Shannon distance, and CDR3 generation probabilities were calculated with OLGA. Shared CDR3 sequences were searched against the immuneACCESS database (August 2020) and VDJdb (December 2020). TCRdb provides this immuneACCESS table in a form limited to in-frame rearrangements. Some clones are lacking; in checked studies, under half of them reflect an unresolved V gene, and why the rest are absent is not known. V and J calls plus clone size are reproduced from that table; the DNA served to infer D and trimming. Within this sample are around 10,000 clones, with approximately 99.4% of them counted one time only. The ten largest make up 0.41% of the sample.

Sequenced: blood. This clonotype was obtained from a young man with cystic fibrosis. In this chain, TRBV6-1 is recombined with TRBJ1-3, and 8 junction bases match TRBD1. The bases read TGTGCCAGCAAGGCAGGGGGCATCGCTGGAAACACCATATATTTT. This sequence encodes CASKAGGIAGNTIYF.